Listed below are T cell receptor beta chains from one sample, sequenced in a study of neurological immune-mediated disorders. TCRdb reprocessed the 5' RACE reads via MiXCR and lists one record per CDR3 protein. Among 15,000 to 20,000 distinct CDR3 sequences listed, 7.5% were seen once. Sequencing was performed on CD8+ T cells from blood. The origin of the receptors is a woman aged 25 to 39 with HTLV-1-associated myelopathy (HAM/TSP). Both conserved end residues are trimmed from each CDR3. Size tells how often a clone was seen, or its class if it is expanded.

clone_size: many
v_call: TRBV6-1
j_call: TRBJ2-3
cdr3_aa: ASSDERLAGDPDTQY

clone_size: many
v_call: TRBV12-3/TRBV12-4
j_call: TRBJ2-2
cdr3_aa: ASIKTGTGGGTGELF

clone_size: many
v_call: TRBV5-6
j_call: TRBJ2-1
cdr3_aa: ASSFPGQGAGNEQF

clone_size: many
v_call: TRBV27
j_call: TRBJ2-7
cdr3_aa: ASRADRFGEQY

clone_size: many
v_call: TRBV20-1
j_call: TRBJ2-7
cdr3_aa: SVPGQSIEEQY

clone_size: many
v_call: TRBV20-1
j_call: TRBJ2-7
cdr3_aa: SALRGLAGANEQY

clone_size: many
v_call: TRBV27
j_call: TRBJ1-5
cdr3_aa: ASRGNGNQPQH

clone_size: many
v_call: TRBV6-5
j_call: TRBJ2-3
cdr3_aa: ASSYFGTDTQY

clone_size: many
v_call: TRBV6-1
j_call: TRBJ2-3
cdr3_aa: ASSEVSGSTDTQY

clone_size: many
v_call: TRBV11-2
j_call: TRBJ2-3
cdr3_aa: ASSLFRRTADTQY

clone_size: many
v_call: TRBV6-6
j_call: TRBJ2-3
cdr3_aa: ASSYSPTGEYGSTTDTQY

clone_size: many
v_call: TRBV5-8
j_call: TRBJ1-2
cdr3_aa: ASSTRDGNNYGYT

clone_size: many
v_call: TRBV24-1
j_call: TRBJ2-1
cdr3_aa: ATSDGLRQF

clone_size: many
v_call: TRBV9
j_call: TRBJ2-6
cdr3_aa: ASSALAGDSGANVLT

clone_size: many
v_call: TRBV9
j_call: TRBJ2-7
cdr3_aa: ASSAGTSGGEQY

clone_size: many
v_call: TRBV7-3
j_call: TRBJ2-2
cdr3_aa: ASSSSGTGELF

clone_size: many
v_call: TRBV12-3/TRBV12-4
j_call: TRBJ1-2
cdr3_aa: ASSLSTPTNYGYT

clone_size: many
v_call: TRBV7-9
j_call: TRBJ2-7
cdr3_aa: ASSLSARWVREQY

clone_size: many
v_call: TRBV29-1
j_call: TRBJ2-7
cdr3_aa: SVEDLGTGAYEQY

clone_size: many
v_call: TRBV7-9
j_call: TRBJ2-3
cdr3_aa: ASSLTQGGTDTQY

clone_size: many
v_call: TRBV20-1
j_call: TRBJ2-3
cdr3_aa: SAVSGGEISTDTQY

clone_size: many
v_call: TRBV14
j_call: TRBJ1-4
cdr3_aa: ASLRRDSD

clone_size: many
v_call: TRBV15
j_call: TRBJ1-1
cdr3_aa: ATSRVRGGTEAF

clone_size: many
v_call: TRBV29-1
j_call: TRBJ2-1
cdr3_aa: SVEGQSSYNEQF

clone_size: medium-sized
v_call: TRBV9
j_call: TRBJ2-3
cdr3_aa: ASSPGGTTSTDTQY

clone_size: many
v_call: TRBV5-1
j_call: TRBJ1-2
cdr3_aa: ASSAENYGYT

clone_size: many
v_call: TRBV9
j_call: TRBJ1-6
cdr3_aa: ASSVDDRGGNSPLH

clone_size: many
v_call: TRBV20-1
j_call: TRBJ2-3
cdr3_aa: STRDDFGGALDTQY

clone_size: many
v_call: TRBV4-2
j_call: TRBJ2-3
cdr3_aa: ASSQPGSYTRDTQY

clone_size: many
v_call: TRBV4-1
j_call: TRBJ2-7
cdr3_aa: ASSQEGDTYEQY